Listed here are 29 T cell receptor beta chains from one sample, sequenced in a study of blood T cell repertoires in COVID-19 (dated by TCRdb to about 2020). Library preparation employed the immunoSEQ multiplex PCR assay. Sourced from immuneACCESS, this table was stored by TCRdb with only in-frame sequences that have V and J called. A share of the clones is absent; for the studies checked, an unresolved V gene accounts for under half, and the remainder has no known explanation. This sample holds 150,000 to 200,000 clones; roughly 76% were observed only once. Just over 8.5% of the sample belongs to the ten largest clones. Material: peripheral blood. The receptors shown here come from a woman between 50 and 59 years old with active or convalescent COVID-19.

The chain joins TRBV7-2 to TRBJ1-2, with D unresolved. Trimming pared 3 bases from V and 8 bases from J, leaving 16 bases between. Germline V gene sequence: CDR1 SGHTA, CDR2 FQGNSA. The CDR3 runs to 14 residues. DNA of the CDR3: TGTGCCAGCAGCTTCGGCTTGGATCTCGGGGGCTACACCTTC. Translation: CASSFGLDLGGYTF.

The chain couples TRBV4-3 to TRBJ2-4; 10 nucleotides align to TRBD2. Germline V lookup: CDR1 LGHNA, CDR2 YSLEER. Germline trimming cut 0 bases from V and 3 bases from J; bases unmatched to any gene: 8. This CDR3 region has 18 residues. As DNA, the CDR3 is TGCGCCAGCAGCCAAGATCCGAGCGGGAGGGGCGTCAAAAACATTCAGTACTTC. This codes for CASSQDPSGRGVKNIQYF.

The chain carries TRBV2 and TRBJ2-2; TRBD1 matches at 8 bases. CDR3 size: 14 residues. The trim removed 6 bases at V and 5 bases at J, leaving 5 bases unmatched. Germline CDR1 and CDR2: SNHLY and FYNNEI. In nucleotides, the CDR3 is TGTGCCAGCAGGGGACAGGTTGGGACCGGGGAGCTGTTTTTT. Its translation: CASRGQVGTGELFF.

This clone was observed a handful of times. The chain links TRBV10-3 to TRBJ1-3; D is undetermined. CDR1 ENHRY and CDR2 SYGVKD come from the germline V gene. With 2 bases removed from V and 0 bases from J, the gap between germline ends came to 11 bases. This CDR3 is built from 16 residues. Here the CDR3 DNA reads TGTGCCATCAGTGAGGCTTTGGCATACTCTGGAAACACCATATATTTT. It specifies CAISEALAYSGNTIYF.

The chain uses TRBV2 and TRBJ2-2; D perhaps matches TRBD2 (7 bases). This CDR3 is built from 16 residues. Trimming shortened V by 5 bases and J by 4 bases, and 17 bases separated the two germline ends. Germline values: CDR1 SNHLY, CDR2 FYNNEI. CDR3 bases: TGTGCCAGCAGTACTTGGGGAGGGGGTCCCACCGGGGAGCTGTTTTTT. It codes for CASSTWGGGPTGELFF.

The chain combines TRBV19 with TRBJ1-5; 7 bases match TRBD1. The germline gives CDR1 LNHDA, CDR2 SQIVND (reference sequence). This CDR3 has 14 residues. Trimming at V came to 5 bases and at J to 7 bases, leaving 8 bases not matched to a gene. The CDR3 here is CASSPSGGGQPQHF. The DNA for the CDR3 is TGTGCCAGTAGTCCCTCAGGGGGAGGCCAGCCCCAGCATTTT.

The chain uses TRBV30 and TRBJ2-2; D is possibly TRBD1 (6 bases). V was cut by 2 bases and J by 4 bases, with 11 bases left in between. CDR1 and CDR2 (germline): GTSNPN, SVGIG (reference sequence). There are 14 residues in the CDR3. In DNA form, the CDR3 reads TGTGCCTGGAGTAGAGGGGGTCCCACCGGGGAGCTGTTTTTT. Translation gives CAWSRGGPTGELFF.

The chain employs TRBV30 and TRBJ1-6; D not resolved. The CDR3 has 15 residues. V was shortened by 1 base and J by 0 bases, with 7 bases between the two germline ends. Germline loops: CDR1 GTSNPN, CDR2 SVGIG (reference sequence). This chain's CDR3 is CAWSDRSSYNSPLHF. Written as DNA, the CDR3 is TGTGCCTGGAGTGACAGAAGCTCCTATAATTCACCCCTCCACTTT. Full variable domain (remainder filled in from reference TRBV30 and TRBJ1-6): SQTIHQWPATLVQPVGSPLSLECTVEGTSNPNLYWYRQAAGRGLQLLFYSVGIGQISSEVPQNLSASRPQDRQFILSSKKLLLSDSGFYLCAWSDRSSYNSPLHFGNGTRLTVT.

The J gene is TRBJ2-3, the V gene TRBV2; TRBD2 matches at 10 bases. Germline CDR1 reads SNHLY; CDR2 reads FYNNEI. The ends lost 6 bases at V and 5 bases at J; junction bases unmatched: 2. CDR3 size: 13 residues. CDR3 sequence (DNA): TGTGCCAGCAGAAGCGGGGGGGGAGATACGCAGTATTTT. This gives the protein CASRSGGGDTQYF.

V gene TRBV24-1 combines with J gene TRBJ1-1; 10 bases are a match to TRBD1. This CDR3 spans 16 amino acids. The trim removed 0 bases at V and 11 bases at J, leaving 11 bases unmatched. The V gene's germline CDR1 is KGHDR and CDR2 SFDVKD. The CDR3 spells CATSDLGGQGRVGAFF. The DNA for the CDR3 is TGTGCCACCAGTGATTTGGGGGGACAGGGGCGGGTAGGGGCTTTCTTT.

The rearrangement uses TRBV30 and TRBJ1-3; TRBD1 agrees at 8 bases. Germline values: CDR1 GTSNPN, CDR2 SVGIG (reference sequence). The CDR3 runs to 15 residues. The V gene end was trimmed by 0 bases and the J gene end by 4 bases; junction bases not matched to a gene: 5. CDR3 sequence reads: CAWSVKDRVGNTIYF. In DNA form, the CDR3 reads TGTGCCTGGAGTGTAAAGGACAGGGTCGGAAACACCATATATTTT.

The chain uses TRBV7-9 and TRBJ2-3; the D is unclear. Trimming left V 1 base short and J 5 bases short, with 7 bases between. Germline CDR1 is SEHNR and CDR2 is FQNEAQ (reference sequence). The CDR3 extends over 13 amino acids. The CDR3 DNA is TGTGCCAGCAGCTTAGACTTAATAGATACGCAGTATTTT. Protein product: CASSLDLIDTQYF. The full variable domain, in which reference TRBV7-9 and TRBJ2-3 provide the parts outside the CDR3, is DTGVSQNPRHKITKRGQNVTFRCDPISEHNRLYWYRQTLGQGPEFLTYFQNEAQLEKSRLLSDRFSAERPKGSFSTLEIQRTEQGDSAMYLCASSLDLIDTQYFGPGTRLTVL.

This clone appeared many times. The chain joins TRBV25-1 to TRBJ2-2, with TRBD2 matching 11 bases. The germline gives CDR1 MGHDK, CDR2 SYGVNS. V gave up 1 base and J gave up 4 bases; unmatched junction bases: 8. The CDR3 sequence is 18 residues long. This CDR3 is CASSEWWLAGGGTGELFF. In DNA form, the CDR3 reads TGTGCCAGCAGTGAATGGTGGCTAGCGGGAGGAGGCACCGGGGAGCTGTTTTTT.

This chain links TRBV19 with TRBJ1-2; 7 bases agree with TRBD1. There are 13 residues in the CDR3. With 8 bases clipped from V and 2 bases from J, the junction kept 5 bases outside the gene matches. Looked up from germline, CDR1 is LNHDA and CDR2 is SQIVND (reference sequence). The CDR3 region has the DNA TGTGCCAGTGGAGAGACAGGGAACTATGGCTACACCTTC. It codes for CASGETGNYGYTF.

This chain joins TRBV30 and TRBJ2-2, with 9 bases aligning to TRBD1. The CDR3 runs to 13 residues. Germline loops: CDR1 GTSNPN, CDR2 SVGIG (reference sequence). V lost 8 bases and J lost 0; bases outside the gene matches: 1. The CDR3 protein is CAGDRANTGELFF. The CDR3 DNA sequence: TGTGCCGGGGACAGGGCGAACACCGGGGAGCTGTTTTTT.

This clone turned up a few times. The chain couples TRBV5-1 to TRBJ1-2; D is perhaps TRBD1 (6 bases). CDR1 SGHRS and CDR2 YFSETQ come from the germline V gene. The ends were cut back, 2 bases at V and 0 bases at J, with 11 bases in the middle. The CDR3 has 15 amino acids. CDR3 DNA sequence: TGCGCCAGCAGCTTTGAGACAGGAGCTAACTATGGCTACACCTTC. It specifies CASSFETGANYGYTF.

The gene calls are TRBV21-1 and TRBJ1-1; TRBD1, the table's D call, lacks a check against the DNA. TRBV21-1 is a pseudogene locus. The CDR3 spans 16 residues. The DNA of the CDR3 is TGTGCCAGCAGCGAAGGCAGGGTCCGGACGAACACTGAAGCTTTCTTT. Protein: CASSEGRVRTNTEAFF.

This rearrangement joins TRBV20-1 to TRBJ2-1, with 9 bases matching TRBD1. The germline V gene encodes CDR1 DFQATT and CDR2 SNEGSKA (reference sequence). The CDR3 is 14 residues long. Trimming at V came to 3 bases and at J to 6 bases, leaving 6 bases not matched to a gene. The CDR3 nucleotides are TGCAGTGCTAGTCAGGGACAGGGAACCAATGAGCAGTTCTTC. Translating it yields CSASQGQGTNEQFF.

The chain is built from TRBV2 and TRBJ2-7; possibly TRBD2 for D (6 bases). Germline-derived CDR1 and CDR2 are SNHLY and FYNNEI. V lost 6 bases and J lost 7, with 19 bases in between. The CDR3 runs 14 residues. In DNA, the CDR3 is TGTGCCAGCAGAGCCCGGAGGGCAGTGGAGGAGCAGTACTTC. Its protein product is CASRARRAVEEQYF.

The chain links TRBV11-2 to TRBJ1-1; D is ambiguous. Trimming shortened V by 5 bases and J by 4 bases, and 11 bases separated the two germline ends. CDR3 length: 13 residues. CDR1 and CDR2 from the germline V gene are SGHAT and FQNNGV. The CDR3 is CASSLWLGTEAFF. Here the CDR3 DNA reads TGTGCCAGCAGCCTCTGGCTTGGCACTGAAGCTTTCTTT.

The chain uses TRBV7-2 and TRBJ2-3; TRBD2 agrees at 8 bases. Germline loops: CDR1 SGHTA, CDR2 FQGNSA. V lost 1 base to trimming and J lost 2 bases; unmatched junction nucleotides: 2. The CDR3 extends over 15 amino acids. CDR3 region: CASSLGGGTTDTQYF. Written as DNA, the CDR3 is TGTGCCAGCAGCTTAGGCGGGGGGACCACAGATACGCAGTATTTT.

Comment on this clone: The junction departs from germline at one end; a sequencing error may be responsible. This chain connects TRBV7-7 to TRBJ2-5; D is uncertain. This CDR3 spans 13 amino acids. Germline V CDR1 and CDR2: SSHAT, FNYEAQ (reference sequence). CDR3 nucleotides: TGTGCTAGCAGCTTAGAATCCAGGGAGACCCAGTACTTC. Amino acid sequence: CASSLESRETQYF.

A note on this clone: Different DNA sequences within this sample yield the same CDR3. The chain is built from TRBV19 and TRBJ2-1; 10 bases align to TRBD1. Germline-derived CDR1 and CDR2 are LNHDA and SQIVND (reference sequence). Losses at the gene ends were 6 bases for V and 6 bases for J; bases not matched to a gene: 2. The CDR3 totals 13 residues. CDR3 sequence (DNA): TGTGCCAGTAGCCGGGACAGGGGCAATGAGCAGTTCTTC. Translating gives CASSRDRGNEQFF. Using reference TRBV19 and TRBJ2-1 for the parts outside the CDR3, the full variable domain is DGGITQSPKYLFRKEGQNVTLSCEQNLNHDAMYWYRQDPGQGLRLIYYSQIVNDFQKGDIAEGYSVSREKKESFPLTVTSAQKNPTAFYLCASSRDRGNEQFFGPGTRLTVL.

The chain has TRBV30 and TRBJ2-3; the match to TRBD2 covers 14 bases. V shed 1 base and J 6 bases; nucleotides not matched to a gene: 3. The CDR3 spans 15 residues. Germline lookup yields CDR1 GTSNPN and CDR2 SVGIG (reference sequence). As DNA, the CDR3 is TGTGCCTGGAGTGCGGGACTAGCGGGAGTTGATACGCAGTATTTT. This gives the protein CAWSAGLAGVDTQYF. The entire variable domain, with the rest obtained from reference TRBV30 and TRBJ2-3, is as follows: SQTIHQWPATLVQPVGSPLSLECTVEGTSNPNLYWYRQAAGRGLQLLFYSVGIGQISSEVPQNLSASRPQDRQFILSSKKLLLSDSGFYLCAWSAGLAGVDTQYFGPGTRLTVL.

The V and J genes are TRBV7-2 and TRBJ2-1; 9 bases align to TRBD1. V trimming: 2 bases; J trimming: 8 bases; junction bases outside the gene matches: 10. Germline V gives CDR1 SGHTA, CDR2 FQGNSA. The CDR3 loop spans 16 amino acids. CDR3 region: CASSLLGTGRVDEQFF. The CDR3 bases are TGTGCCAGCAGCTTATTGGGGACAGGGAGGGTCGATGAGCAGTTCTTC.

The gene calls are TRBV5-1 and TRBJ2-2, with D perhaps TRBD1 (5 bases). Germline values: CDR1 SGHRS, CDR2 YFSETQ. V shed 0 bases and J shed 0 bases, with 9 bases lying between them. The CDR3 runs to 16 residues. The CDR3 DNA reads TGCGCCAGCAGCTTGGTGGCCAGGGCGAACACCGGGGAGCTGTTTTTT. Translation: CASSLVARANTGELFF. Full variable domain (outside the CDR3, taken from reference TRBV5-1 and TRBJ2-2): KAGVTQTPRYLIKTRGQQVTLSCSPISGHRSVSWYQQTPGQGLQFLFEYFSETQRNKGNFPGRFSGRQFSNSRSEMNVSTLELGDSALYLCASSLVARANTGELFFGEGSRLTVL.

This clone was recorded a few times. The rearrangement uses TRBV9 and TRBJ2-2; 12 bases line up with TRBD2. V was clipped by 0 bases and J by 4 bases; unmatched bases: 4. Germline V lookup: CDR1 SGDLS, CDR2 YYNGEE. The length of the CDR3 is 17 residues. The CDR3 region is CASSVAQTSGSTGELFF. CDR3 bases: TGTGCCAGCAGCGTAGCCCAGACTAGCGGGAGCACCGGGGAGCTGTTTTTT. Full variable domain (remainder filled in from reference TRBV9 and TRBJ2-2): DSGVTQTPKHLITATGQRVTLRCSPRSGDLSVYWYQQSLDQGLQFLIQYYNGEERAKGNILERFSAQQFPDLHSELNLSSLELGDSALYFCASSVAQTSGSTGELFFGEGSRLTVL.

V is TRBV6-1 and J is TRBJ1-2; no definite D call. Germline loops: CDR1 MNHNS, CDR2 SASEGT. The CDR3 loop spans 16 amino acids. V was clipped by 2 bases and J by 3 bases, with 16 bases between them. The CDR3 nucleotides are TGTGCCAGCAGTGAAACGGCGGGGAGGGAATACTATGGCTACACCTTC. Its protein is CASSETAGREYYGYTF.

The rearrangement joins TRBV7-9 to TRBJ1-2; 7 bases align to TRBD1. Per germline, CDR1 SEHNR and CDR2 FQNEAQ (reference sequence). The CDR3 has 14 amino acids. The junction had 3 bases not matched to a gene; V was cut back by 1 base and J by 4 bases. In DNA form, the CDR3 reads TGTGCCAGCAGCTTAGGACAGGGAATCTATGGCTACACCTTC. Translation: CASSLGQGIYGYTF.